The 2 T cell receptor beta chains below come from one sample, sequenced in a study of blood T cells in healthy people across ages. Together with a sample-barcoded 5' primer, a J-beta primer mix was included in a second PCR lasting about 7 to 11 cycles. TCRdb recomputed calls from the 5' RACE reads with MiXCR, one row per CDR3 protein. The sample has roughly 1.4 million distinct CDR3 sequences, roughly 60% seen once. The material sequenced was blood. The receptors here all came from a man aged 18-30 years in good health.

The gene calls are TRBV6-6 and TRBJ2-1, with TRBD1 matching 7 bases. Germline CDR1 is MNHNY and CDR2 is SVGAGI (reference sequence). Trimming removed 7 bases from V and 5 bases from J; junction bases left unmatched: 8. The CDR3 loop spans 14 amino acids. CDR3 sequence (DNA): TGTGCCAGCACCACCGGGACAGATGACAATGAGCAGTTCTTC. Amino acids: CASTTGTDDNEQFF.

Only a few counts were recorded for this clonotype. The gene calls are TRBV7-9 and TRBJ2-4, with D perhaps matching TRBD2 (6 bases). V lost 3 bases and J lost 7, with 13 bases in between. The CDR3 totals 14 residues. The germline V gene encodes CDR1 SEHNR and CDR2 FQNEAQ (reference sequence). CDR3 in DNA: TGTGCCAGCAGCTTGACAGCGGGCCTGAACATTCAGTACTTC. Translated: CASSLTAGLNIQYF.